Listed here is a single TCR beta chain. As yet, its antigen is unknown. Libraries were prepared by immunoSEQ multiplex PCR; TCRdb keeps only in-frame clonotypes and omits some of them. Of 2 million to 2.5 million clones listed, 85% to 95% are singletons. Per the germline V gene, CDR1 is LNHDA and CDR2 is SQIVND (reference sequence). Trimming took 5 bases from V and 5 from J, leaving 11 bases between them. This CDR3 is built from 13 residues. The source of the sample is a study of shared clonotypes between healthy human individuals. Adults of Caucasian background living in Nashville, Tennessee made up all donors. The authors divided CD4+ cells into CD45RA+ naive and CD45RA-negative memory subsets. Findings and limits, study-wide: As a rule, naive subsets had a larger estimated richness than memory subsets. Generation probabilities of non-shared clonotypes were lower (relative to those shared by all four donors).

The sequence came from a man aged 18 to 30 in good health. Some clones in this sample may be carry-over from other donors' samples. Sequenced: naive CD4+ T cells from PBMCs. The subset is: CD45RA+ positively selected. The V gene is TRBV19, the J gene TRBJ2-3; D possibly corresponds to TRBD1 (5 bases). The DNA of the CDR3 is TGTGCCAGTAGTTCGCAGGGCCTAGATACGCAGTATTTT. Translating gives CASSSQGLDTQYF.